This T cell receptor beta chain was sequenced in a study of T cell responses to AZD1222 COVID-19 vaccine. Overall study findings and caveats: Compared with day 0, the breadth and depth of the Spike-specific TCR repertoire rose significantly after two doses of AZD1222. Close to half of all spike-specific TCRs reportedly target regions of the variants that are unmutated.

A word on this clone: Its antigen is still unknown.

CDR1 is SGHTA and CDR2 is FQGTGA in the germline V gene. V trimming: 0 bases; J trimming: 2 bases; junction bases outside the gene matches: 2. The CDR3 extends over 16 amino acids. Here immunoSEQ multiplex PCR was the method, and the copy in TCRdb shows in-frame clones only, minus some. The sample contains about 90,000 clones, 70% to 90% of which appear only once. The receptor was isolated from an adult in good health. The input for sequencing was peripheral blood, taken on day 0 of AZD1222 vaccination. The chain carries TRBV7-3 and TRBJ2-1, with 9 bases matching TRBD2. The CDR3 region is CASSLTASGTYNEQFF. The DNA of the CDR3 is TGTGCCAGCAGCTTAACCGCTAGCGGGACCTACAATGAGCAGTTCTTC.